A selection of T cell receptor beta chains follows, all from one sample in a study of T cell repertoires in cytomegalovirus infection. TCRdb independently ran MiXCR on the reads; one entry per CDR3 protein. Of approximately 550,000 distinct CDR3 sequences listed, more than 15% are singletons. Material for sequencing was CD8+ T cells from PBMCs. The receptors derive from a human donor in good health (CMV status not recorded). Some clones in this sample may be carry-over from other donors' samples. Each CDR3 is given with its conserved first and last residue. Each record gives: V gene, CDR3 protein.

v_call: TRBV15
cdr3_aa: CATSSQLGPEDLRFF

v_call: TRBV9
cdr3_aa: CASSVDTDYTEAFF

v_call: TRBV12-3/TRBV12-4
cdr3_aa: CASRSPGTGGGEQYF

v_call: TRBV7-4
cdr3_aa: CASSLMQGNSPLHF

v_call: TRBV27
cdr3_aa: CASSSLPPGQSTEAFF

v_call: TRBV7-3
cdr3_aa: CASSLSQARYNEQFF

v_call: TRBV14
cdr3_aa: CASSPPGLGNEQFF

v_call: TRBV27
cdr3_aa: CASSLSRGESYNEQFF

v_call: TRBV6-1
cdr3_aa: CASSYGYRASTDTQYF

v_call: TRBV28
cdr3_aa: CASSPGQFVEQYF

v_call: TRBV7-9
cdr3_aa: CASSALTGTDNQPQHF

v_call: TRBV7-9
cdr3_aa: CASSLAPAGNTEAFF

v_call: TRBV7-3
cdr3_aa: CASSFFGAGDNEQFF

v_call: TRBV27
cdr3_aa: CASSCPFTTGSYDDEYF

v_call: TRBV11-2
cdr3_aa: CASSSIGGGYTF

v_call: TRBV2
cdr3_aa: CARMEVAGYTF

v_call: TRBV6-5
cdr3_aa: CASRQDRGSIATEAFF

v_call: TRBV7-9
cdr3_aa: CASSGSGAQNEQYF

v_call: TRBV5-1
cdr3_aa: CASSGGSSGASYEQYF

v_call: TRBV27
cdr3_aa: CASSHRGTYNEQFF

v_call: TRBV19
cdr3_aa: CASSITMGSYNEQFF

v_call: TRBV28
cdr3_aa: CASSHERGLSNEQYF

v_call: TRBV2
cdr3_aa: CASSGEGSRASSPLHF

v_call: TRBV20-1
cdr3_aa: CSARDPPGLEQYF

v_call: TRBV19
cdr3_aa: CASSFPGLYGYTF

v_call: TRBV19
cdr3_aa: CASGRLLNTEAFF

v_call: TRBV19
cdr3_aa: CASSLSPGDTEAFF

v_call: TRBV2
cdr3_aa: CASSPRGGSSYNEQFF

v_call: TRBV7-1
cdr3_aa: CARFRRLAGANTGELFF

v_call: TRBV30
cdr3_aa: CAWSVEREGSYNEQFF

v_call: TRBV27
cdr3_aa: CASSFRRSGTDTQYF

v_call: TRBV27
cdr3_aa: CASSLSPGSNEQFF

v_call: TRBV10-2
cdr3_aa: CASSESSRGGDFYEQYF

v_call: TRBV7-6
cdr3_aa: CASSPRPRGNIQYF

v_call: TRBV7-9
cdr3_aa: CASSFTVSYNEQFF

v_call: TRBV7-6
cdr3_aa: CASSLPGHCYF

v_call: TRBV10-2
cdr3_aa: CASSELRASGDEQFF

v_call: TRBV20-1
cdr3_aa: CSARGGLAGGGNEQFF

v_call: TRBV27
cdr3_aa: CASSSKPPGSAQETQYF

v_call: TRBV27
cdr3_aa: CASKWTSGHYEQYF

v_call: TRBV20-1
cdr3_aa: CSARSGTSLFNEQFF

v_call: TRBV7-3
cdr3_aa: CASSPRTQGGALTDTQYF

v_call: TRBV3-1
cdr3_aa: CASSQDRRNTEAFF

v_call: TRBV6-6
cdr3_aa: CASSFDPSSYNSPLHF